Listed below are T cell receptor beta chains from one sample, sequenced in a study of T cells after yellow fever vaccination. MiXCR was run by TCRdb on the 5' RACE reads, yielding one entry per CDR3 protein. The profile shows 300,000 or so distinct CDR3 sequences, over 10% of them singletons. The material was CD4+ T cells sorted from PBMCs, obtained 45 days after the yellow fever booster vaccination. These TCRs come from a man aged 30 to 45 who received the YFV17D yellow fever vaccine. The conserved cysteine and the conserved F or W are not part of the CDR3 here. A D gene is named only where the DNA matches it firmly.

D gene: -
V gene: TRBV5-6
CDR3 protein: ASSLGLLGAGTEAF

D gene: -
V gene: TRBV24-1
CDR3 protein: ATSDLRRERY

D gene: -
V gene: TRBV7-2
CDR3 protein: ASRKSIPKNTEAF

D gene: TRBD2
V gene: TRBV28
CDR3 protein: ASTLAGVQDEQF

D gene: TRBD2
V gene: TRBV9
CDR3 protein: ASSVGGGRETQY

D gene: TRBD2
V gene: TRBV6-1
CDR3 protein: ASSQNSGTSGIGRELF

D gene: -
V gene: TRBV5-1
CDR3 protein: ASSAGPMWTGELF

D gene: -
V gene: TRBV20-1
CDR3 protein: SASVGKGTEAF

D gene: -
V gene: TRBV7-2
CDR3 protein: ASSSSRVFGNQPQH

D gene: -
V gene: TRBV7-9
CDR3 protein: ASSIDRMNTEAF

D gene: -
V gene: TRBV5-1
CDR3 protein: ASSLAGGTQEAF

D gene: TRBD1
V gene: TRBV12-3/TRBV12-4
CDR3 protein: ASSSGQGSNQPQH

D gene: TRBD1
V gene: TRBV7-9
CDR3 protein: ASSSGTGGRRTGELF

D gene: -
V gene: TRBV11-2
CDR3 protein: ASSNDGNYGYT

D gene: -
V gene: TRBV5-1
CDR3 protein: ASSFQGPGTDTQY

D gene: TRBD2
V gene: TRBV5-1
CDR3 protein: ASSVGAPGGETQY

D gene: -
V gene: TRBV11-2
CDR3 protein: ASTHSPRDNEQF

D gene: -
V gene: TRBV21-1
CDR3 protein: ASSKGGGRGYNEQF

D gene: TRBD1
V gene: TRBV7-9
CDR3 protein: ASSLGTGTGNYEQY

D gene: -
V gene: TRBV29-1
CDR3 protein: SVELTTIQY

D gene: TRBD1
V gene: TRBV12-3/TRBV12-4
CDR3 protein: ASSTATGLSY

D gene: -
V gene: TRBV6-2/TRBV6-3
CDR3 protein: ASSIDRDFSGANVLT

D gene: -
V gene: TRBV7-9
CDR3 protein: ASSLGTVHSPLH

D gene: TRBD1
V gene: TRBV19
CDR3 protein: ASSITGGRETQY

D gene: -
V gene: TRBV5-1
CDR3 protein: ASSPTGPLYNSPLH

D gene: -
V gene: TRBV6-5
CDR3 protein: ASSYRGEQETQY

D gene: -
V gene: TRBV5-1
CDR3 protein: ASSLGSEFDIQY

D gene: -
V gene: TRBV6-1
CDR3 protein: ASLRMGVRSRTNEKLF

D gene: TRBD2
V gene: TRBV18
CDR3 protein: ASSPTSGRWNEQF

D gene: -
V gene: TRBV6-4
CDR3 protein: ASSDWGTAKNIQY

D gene: -
V gene: TRBV7-2
CDR3 protein: ASSEWQAYEQY

D gene: -
V gene: TRBV6-2/TRBV6-3
CDR3 protein: ASIPYQGIVEQY

D gene: TRBD2
V gene: TRBV3-1
CDR3 protein: ASSQAGLAGEQY

D gene: -
V gene: TRBV6-2/TRBV6-3
CDR3 protein: ASSKQRDEQF

D gene: -
V gene: TRBV12-3/TRBV12-4
CDR3 protein: ASSLGQMKYEQY

D gene: -
V gene: TRBV7-2
CDR3 protein: ASSNPGAAPQH